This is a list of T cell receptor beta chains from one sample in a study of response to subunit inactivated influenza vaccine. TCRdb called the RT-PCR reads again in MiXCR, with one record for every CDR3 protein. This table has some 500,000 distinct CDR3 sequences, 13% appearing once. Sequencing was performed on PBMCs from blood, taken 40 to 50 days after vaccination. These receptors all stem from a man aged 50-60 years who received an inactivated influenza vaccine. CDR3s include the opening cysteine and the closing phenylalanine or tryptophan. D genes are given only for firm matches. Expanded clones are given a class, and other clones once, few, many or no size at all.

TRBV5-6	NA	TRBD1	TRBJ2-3	TGTGCCAGCAGCCCGACAGGGACAGGAGGCACAGATACGCAGTATTTT	CASSPTGTGGTDTQYF
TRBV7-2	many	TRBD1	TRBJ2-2	TGTGCCAGCAGCTTTCGACAGGGGGCAATGCGCGGGGAGCTGTTTTTT	CASSFRQGAMRGELFF
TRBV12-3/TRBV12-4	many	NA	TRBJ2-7	TGTGCCAGCACCCAGTGGGGGTCCTACGAGCAGTACTTC	CASTQWGSYEQYF
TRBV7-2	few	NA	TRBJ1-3	TGTGCCAGCAGCTTAGGGATTCTGGGGGGCGCGGGAAACACCATATATTTT	CASSLGILGGAGNTIYF
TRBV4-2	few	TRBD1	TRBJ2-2	TGTGCCAGCAGCCCCAGGGACAGAAACACCGGGGAGCTGTTTTTT	CASSPRDRNTGELFF
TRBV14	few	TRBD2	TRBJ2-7	TGTGCCAGCAGCCACGGACTAGCGCCTAGCTCCTACGAGCAGTACTTC	CASSHGLAPSSYEQYF
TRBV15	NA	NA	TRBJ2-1	TGTGCCACCAGCAGACAAGTTATCCGGGACGGGGACTTGTTCTTC	CATSRQVIRDGDLFF
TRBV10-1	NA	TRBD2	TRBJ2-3	TGCGCCAGCAGTGAGAAAGCGGGACCGTTCACAGATACGCAGTATTTT	CASSEKAGPFTDTQYF
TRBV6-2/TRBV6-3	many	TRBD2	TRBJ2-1	TGTGCCAGCAGTCCGAACCCCGGGACTAGCGGGGCCAGCTCCTACAATGAGCAGTTCTTC	CASSPNPGTSGASSYNEQFF
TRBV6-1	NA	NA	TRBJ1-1	TGTGCCAGCAGTAAACAAGATCTGAACACTGAAGCTTTCTTT	CASSKQDLNTEAFF
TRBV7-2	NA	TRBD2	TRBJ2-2	TGTGCCAGCTCCCTCAGCCCGCGGGGGAGGAACGGGGAGCTGTTTTTT	CASSLSPRGRNGELFF
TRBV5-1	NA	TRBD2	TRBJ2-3	TGCGCCAGTAGTAGCGGGACAAGCACAGCTACGCAGTATTTT	CASSSGTSTATQYF
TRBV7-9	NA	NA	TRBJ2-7	TGTGCCAGCAGCTTAGGGTCCGAGGGGACCTCCCCTTGGGAGCAGTACTTC	CASSLGSEGTSPWEQYF
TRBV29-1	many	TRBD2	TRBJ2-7	TGCAGCGTTGAACTTCGATCTAGCGGGAACTCCTACGAGCAGTACTTC	CSVELRSSGNSYEQYF
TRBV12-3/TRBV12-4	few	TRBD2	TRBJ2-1	TGTGCCAGCAGTTTAGCCGGACTAGCGGCCTACAATGAGCAGTTCTTC	CASSLAGLAAYNEQFF
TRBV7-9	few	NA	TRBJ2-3	TGTGCCAGCAGCTTCAGGTCCCCCCAAACAGATACGCAGTATTTT	CASSFRSPQTDTQYF
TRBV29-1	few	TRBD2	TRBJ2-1	TGCAGCGCCTCAGGGACTAGCGGGAGGGGGGCCCACAATGAGCAGTTCTTC	CSASGTSGRGAHNEQFF
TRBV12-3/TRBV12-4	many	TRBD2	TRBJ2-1	TGTGCCAGCACCAGGACTAGCGGGAGCCCCTCCTACAATGAGCAGTTCTTC	CASTRTSGSPSYNEQFF
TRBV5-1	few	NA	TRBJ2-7	TGCGCCAGTCCCCTGAAGTACTTC	CASPLKYF
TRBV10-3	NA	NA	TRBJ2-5	TGTGCCATCAGTGAGGCCCGGTACCAAGAGACCCAGTACTTC	CAISEARYQETQYF
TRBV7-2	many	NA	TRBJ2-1	TGTGCCAGCACCCCTGGGGGCTTGGGGAATGAGCAGTTCTTC	CASTPGGLGNEQFF
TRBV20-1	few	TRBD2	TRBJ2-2	TGCAGTGCTTTTTTAACGGGAGGGCGAACCGGGGAGCTGTTTTTT	CSAFLTGGRTGELFF
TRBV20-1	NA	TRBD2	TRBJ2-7	TGCAGTGCTAGACTGCGGGAGGGGTACGAGCAGTACTTC	CSARLREGYEQYF
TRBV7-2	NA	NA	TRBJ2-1	TGTGCCAGCAGCTTGGACTACCTACAGGGCAATGAGCAGTTCTTC	CASSLDYLQGNEQFF